These T cell receptor beta chains were read from a single sample in a study of sequential checkpoint blockade in melanoma. Here immunoSEQ multiplex PCR was the method, and the copy in TCRdb shows in-frame clones only, minus some. The sample includes fewer than 6,000 clones, approximately 29% of them seen just once. The source was tumor tissue (inferred from file names), collected from a patient given nivolumab and ipilimumab in sequence. All receptors come from a human donor with melanoma. CDR3s include the opening cysteine and the closing phenylalanine or tryptophan. Size is stated for part of the rows, as once, few or many counts, or as a class when the clone is expanded.

v_call | clone_size | cdr3_aa
TRBV6-8 | NA | CASSPTQVNSYEQYF
TRBV4-1 | NA | CASSQVPGARNSPLHF
TRBV12-5 | NA | CASTQGGLINNEQFF
TRBV29-1 | NA | CSAPTGLPGELFF
TRBV11-3 | few | CASSLTSGGPLYEQYF
TRBV7-5 | NA | CASSPGTSGGYTQYF
TRBV29-1 | NA | CSVLTGPNTGELFF
TRBV28 | NA | CASSLLKGTSYGYTF
TRBV6-7 | NA | CASSYSVGVGIPYEQYF
TRBV18 | medium-sized | CASSPSLVETQYF
TRBV6-8 | NA | CASRTFGTALSGANVLTF
TRBV6-1 | NA | CASSEAGSGGTYEQYF
TRBV4-1 | once | CASSQEFGVLGGYTF
TRBV6-8 | few | CASSDLGAHQETQYF
TRBV5-1 | NA | CASSWTDPNTEAFF
TRBV6-1 | NA | CASSEAQRRRTNTGELFF
TRBV10-2 | NA | CASSEWAGSSTDTQYF
TRBV18 | few | CASSPPIGETQYF
TRBV14 | NA | CASSQDRPDEQYF
TRBV6-8 | NA | CASSGQRSDTDTQYF
TRBV8-2 | few | CASGRQVPIATNEKLFF
TRBV11-3 | medium-sized | CASSSGSGGPNEQYF
TRBV5-1 | NA | CASSLGQGIGEQYF
TRBV25-1 | NA | CASSEYGTDEQYF
TRBV28 | NA | CASHLGGSGWSPYEQYF
TRBV30 | NA | CAWSALSKRTGAFHQPQHF
TRBV30 | few | CAWSLQGAWGNQPQHF
TRBV12-2 | few | CATMGLAGGGPAYEQYF
TRBV28 | few | CASSTNTGGLVQAFF
TRBV7-1 | NA | CASSSQGGEAYEQYF
TRBV6-7 | few | CASSYNRDSDTQYF
TRBV18 | NA | CASSGTILQGTEAFF
TRBV19 | NA | CASSIGTGNIQYF
TRBV30 | few | CAWSLGGTVYTEAFF
TRBV27 | NA | CASSIGASGSYEQYF
TRBV18 | few | CASSPPGVKYNEQFF
TRBV28 | NA | CASSPQTRSWSYSNQPQHF
TRBV28 | medium-sized | CASSPRGQPQHF
TRBV7-5 | NA | CASSLEGAANTGELFF
TRBV18 | NA | CASSPPPSVAGVYNEQFF
TRBV28 | NA | CASSFGAAQEAFF
TRBV28 | few | CASSFLGTGQQAFF
TRBV28 | NA | CASSTLVNGQPQHF
TRBV23-1 | few | CASSQKVSNEKLFF
TRBV28 | few | CASSLPPGVNGYTF
TRBV23-1 | many | CASSFDRGPETQYF
TRBV5-1 | NA | CASSTLGQGAFGNTIYF
TRBV29-1 | NA | CSVEDWGNRDRENANYGYTF
TRBV5-1 | NA | CASSLDTSGTSTDTQYF
TRBV7-6 | NA | CASHPQPFLLAKNIQYF
TRBV1 | NA | CASSQLAGGTTGELFF
TRBV19 | NA | CASSLRTSGRSETQYF